Shown below are 10 T cell receptor beta chains from a single sample sequenced in a study of blood T cell repertoires in COVID-19. Here immunoSEQ multiplex PCR was the method, and the copy in TCRdb shows in-frame clones only, minus some. Of roughly 150,000 clones in the sample, around nine tenths are singletons; the top ten hold roughly 19%. Sequenced sample: peripheral blood. These receptor sequences come from a man aged 55-75 years with active or convalescent COVID-19.

The rearrangement links TRBV5-1 to TRBJ2-1; 14 bases line up with TRBD2. V lost 0 bases to trimming and J lost 5 bases; unmatched junction nucleotides: 1. Germline V gene sequence: CDR1 SGHRS, CDR2 YFSETQ. The CDR3 extends over 16 amino acids. The CDR3 protein is CASSLGGLAGDNEQFF. The CDR3 DNA sequence: TGCGCCAGCAGCTTGGGGGGACTAGCGGGAGACAATGAGCAGTTCTTC.

This chain joins TRBV5-8 and TRBJ2-3; 8 positions match TRBD1. Germline V gene lookup returns CDR1 SGHTS and CDR2 YDEGEE. The length of the CDR3 is 16 residues. Trimming at V came to 4 bases and at J to 2 bases, leaving 9 bases not matched to a gene. The CDR3 DNA is TGTGCCAGCAGCAAAGGACAGGGTGCGGCCACAGATACGCAGTATTTT. Translated: CASSKGQGAATDTQYF.

V gene TRBV7-2 combines with J gene TRBJ1-1; the match to TRBD1 covers 7 bases. J gave up 3 bases and V 2 bases, and 3 bases lay outside the gene matches. Germline V lookup: CDR1 SGHTA, CDR2 FQGNSA. The CDR3 runs 14 residues. This CDR3 reads CASSLTGVDTEAFF. The DNA for the CDR3 is TGTGCCAGCAGCTTAACAGGGGTAGACACTGAAGCTTTCTTT. Full variable domain (outside the CDR3, taken from reference TRBV7-2 and TRBJ1-1): GAGVSQSPSNKVTEKGKDVELRCDPISGHTALYWYRQSLGQGLEFLIYFQGNSAPDKSGLPSDRFSAERTGGSVSTLTIQRTQQEDSAVYLCASSLTGVDTEAFFGQGTRLTVV.

The rearrangement joins TRBV11-2 to TRBJ1-2; D gene ambiguous. V lost 0 bases to trimming and J lost 5 bases, with 10 bases between them. The CDR3 has 14 amino acids. Germline-derived CDR1 and CDR2 are SGHAT and FQNNGV. The CDR3 sequence: CASSLDALVYGYTF. The CDR3 DNA is TGTGCCAGCAGCTTAGACGCGCTGGTTTATGGCTACACCTTC. The variable domain in full, completed from reference TRBV11-2 and TRBJ1-2, reads EAGVAQSPRYKIIEKRQSVAFWCNPISGHATLYWYQQILGQGPKLLIQFQNNGVVDDSQLPKDRFSAERLKGVDSTLKIQPAKLEDSAVYLCASSLDALVYGYTFGSGTRLTVV.

The rearrangement joins TRBV11-3 to TRBJ1-1, with D maybe TRBD1 (5 bases). V dropped 0 bases and J dropped 7 bases, with 9 bases sitting between them. The CDR3 is 13 residues long. The germline V gene encodes CDR1 SGHNT and CDR2 YENEEA. DNA of the CDR3: TGTGCCAGCAGCTTAGACAGGGTTGGTGAAGCTTTCTTT. It is translated as CASSLDRVGEAFF.

This rearrangement joins TRBV19 to TRBJ2-4; TRBD1 aligns across 10 bases. V trimming: 3 bases; J trimming: 5 bases; junction bases outside the gene matches: 4. The V gene's germline CDR1 is LNHDA and CDR2 SQIVND (reference sequence). The CDR3 has 15 amino acids. The CDR3 nucleotides read TGTGCCAGTAGTATCTCCGGACAGGGGGAAAACATTCAGTACTTC. Translation gives CASSISGQGENIQYF.

The gene calls are TRBV28 and TRBJ1-5; D is unclear. The CDR3 covers 15 residues. CDR1 and CDR2 from the germline V gene are MDHEN and SYDVKM. V dropped 8 bases and J dropped 0 bases, with 14 bases sitting between them. The CDR3 nucleotides read TGTGCCAGCCTTATTCAGTCTCATAGCAATCAGCCCCAGCATTTT. It encodes CASLIQSHSNQPQHF.

This clone was seen more than once but under ten times. The genes are TRBV5-5 and TRBJ2-1; weak D call: TRBD2 (6 bases). The CDR3 is 16 amino acids. The germline V gene has CDR1 SGHKS and CDR2 YYEKEE (reference sequence). V lost 1 base, J lost 7 bases, and 18 bases lay in between. The CDR3 nucleotides are TGTGCCAGCAGCTTGTATACTAGCACCGAACGTAATGAGCAGTTCTTC. This gives the protein CASSLYTSTERNEQFF. The variable domain in full, completed from reference TRBV5-5 and TRBJ2-1, reads DAGVTQSPTHLIKTRGQQVTLRCSPISGHKSVSWYQQVLGQGPQFIFQYYEKEERGRGNFPDRFSARQFPNYSSELNVNALLLGDSALYLCASSLYTSTERNEQFFGPGTRLTVL.

The chain employs TRBV10-2 and TRBJ2-3, with 10 bases that match TRBD1. V trimming: 6 bases; J trimming: 5 bases; junction bases outside the gene matches: 8. The length of the CDR3 is 15 residues. The germline CDR1 and CDR2 sequences are WSHSY and SAAADI. CDR3 DNA: TGCGCCAGCAGCCCGGGACAGGGGAGAGTAGATACGCAGTATTTT. It codes for CASSPGQGRVDTQYF.

V gene TRBV10-3 combines with J gene TRBJ1-6, with 8 bases aligning to TRBD1. Germline values: CDR1 ENHRY, CDR2 SYGVKD. The V segment lost 10 bases and the J segment 5 bases; nucleotides outside the gene matches: 7. There are 14 residues in the CDR3. CDR3 DNA: TGTGCCACCAGAGAGACAGGGGATAATTCACCCCTCCACTTT. It translates to CATRETGDNSPLHF.